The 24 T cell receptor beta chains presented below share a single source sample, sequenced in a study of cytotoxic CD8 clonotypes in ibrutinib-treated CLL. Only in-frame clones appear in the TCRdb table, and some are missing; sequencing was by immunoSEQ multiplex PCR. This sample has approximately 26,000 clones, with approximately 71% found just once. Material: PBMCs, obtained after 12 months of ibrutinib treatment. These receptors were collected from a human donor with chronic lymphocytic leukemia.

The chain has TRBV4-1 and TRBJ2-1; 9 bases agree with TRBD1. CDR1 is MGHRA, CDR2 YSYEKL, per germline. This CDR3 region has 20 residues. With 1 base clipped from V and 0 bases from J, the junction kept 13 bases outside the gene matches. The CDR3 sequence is CASSQGRGGQGLPSYNEQFF. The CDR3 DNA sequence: TGCGCCAGCAGCCAAGGTAGGGGAGGACAGGGGTTGCCCTCCTACAATGAGCAGTTCTTC.

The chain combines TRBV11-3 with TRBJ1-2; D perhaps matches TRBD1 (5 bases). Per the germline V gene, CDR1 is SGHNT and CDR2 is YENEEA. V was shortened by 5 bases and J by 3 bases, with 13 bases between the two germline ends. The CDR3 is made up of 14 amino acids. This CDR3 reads CASSPDWGDYGYTF. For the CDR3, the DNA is TGTGCCAGCAGCCCAGATTGGGGGGACTATGGCTACACCTTC. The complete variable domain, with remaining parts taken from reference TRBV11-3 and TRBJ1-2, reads EAGVVQSPRYKIIEKKQPVAFWCNPISGHNTLYWYLQNLGQGPELLIRYENEEAVDDSQLPKDRFSAERLKGVDSTLKIQPAELGDSAVYLCASSPDWGDYGYTFGSGTRLTVV.

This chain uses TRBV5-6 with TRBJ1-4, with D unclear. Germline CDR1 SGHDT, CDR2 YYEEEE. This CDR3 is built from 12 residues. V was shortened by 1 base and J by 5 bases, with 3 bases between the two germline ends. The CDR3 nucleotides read TGTGCCAGCAGCTTGTTGAATGAAAAACTGTTTTTT. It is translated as CASSLLNEKLFF.

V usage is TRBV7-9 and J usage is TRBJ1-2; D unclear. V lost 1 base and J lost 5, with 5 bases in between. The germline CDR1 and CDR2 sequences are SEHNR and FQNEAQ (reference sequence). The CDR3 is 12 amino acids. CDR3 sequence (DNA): TGTGCCAGCAGCTTAGGGGTTTATGGCTACACCTTC. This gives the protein CASSLGVYGYTF.

Here the CDR3 reads CASSFGQHYGYTF. As DNA, the CDR3 is TGTGCCAGCAGCTTTGGACAACACTATGGCTACACCTTC. The V and J genes are TRBV7-2 and TRBJ1-2; D is perhaps TRBD1 (5 bases). V was shortened by 3 bases and J by 3 bases, with 8 bases between the two germline ends. CDR1 and CDR2 from the germline V gene are SGHTA and FQGNSA. The CDR3 covers 13 residues. The entire variable domain, with the rest obtained from reference TRBV7-2 and TRBJ1-2, is as follows: GAGVSQSPSNKVTEKGKDVELRCDPISGHTALYWYRQSLGQGLEFLIYFQGNSAPDKSGLPSDRFSAERTGGSVSTLTIQRTQQEDSAVYLCASSFGQHYGYTFGSGTRLTVV.

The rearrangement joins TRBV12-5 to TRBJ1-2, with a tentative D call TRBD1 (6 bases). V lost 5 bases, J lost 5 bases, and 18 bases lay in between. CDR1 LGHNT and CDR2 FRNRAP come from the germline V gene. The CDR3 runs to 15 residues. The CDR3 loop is CASGHHRERRYGYTF. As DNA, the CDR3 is TGTGCTAGTGGTCACCACAGGGAGAGGAGGTATGGCTACACCTTC.

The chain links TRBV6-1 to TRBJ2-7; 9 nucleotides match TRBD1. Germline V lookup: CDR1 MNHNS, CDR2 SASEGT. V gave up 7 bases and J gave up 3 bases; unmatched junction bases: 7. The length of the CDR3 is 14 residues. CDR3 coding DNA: TGTGCCAGCACCACCGGGACAGGGTACTACGAGCAGTACTTC. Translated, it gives CASTTGTGYYEQYF.

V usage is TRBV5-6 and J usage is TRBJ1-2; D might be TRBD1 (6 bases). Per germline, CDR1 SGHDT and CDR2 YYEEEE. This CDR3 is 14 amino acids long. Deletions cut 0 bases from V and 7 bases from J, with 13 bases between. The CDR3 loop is CASSLDRGRGGYTF. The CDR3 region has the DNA TGTGCCAGCAGCTTGGACCGGGGCAGGGGTGGCTACACCTTC. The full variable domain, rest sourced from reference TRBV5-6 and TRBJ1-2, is DAGVTQSPTHLIKTRGQQVTLRCSPKSGHDTVSWYQQALGQGPQFIFQYYEEEERQRGNFPDRFSGHQFPNYSSELNVNALLLGDSALYLCASSLDRGRGGYTFGSGTRLTVV.

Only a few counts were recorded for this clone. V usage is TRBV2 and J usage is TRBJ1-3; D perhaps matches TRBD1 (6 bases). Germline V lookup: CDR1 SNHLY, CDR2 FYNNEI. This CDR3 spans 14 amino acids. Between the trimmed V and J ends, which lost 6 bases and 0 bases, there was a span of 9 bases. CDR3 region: CASRTGYSGNTIYF. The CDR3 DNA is TGTGCCAGCAGGACAGGCTACTCTGGAAACACCATATATTTT.

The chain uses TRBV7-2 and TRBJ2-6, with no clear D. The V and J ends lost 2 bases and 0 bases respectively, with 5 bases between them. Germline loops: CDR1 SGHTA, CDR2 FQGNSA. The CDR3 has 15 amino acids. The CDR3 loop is CASSLSPSGANVLTF. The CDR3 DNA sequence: TGTGCCAGCAGCTTAAGCCCCTCTGGGGCCAACGTCCTGACTTTC.

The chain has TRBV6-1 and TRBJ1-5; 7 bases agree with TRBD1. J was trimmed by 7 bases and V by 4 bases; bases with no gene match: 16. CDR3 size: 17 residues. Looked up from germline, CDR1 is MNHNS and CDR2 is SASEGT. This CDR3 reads CASSGQIAKGAGQPQHF. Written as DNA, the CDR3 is TGTGCCAGCAGTGGTCAAATCGCGAAGGGGGCGGGACAGCCCCAGCATTTT.

The CDR3 DNA reads as TGCAGCGTTGGCCAGGGAGGCGATACGCAGTATTTT. This translates into CSVGQGGDTQYF. The chain recombines TRBV29-1 with TRBJ2-3, with D possibly being TRBD2 (6 bases). V dropped 4 bases and J dropped 6 bases, with 11 bases sitting between them. CDR1 and CDR2 from the germline V gene are SQVTM and ANQGSEA. The CDR3 is 12 amino acids.

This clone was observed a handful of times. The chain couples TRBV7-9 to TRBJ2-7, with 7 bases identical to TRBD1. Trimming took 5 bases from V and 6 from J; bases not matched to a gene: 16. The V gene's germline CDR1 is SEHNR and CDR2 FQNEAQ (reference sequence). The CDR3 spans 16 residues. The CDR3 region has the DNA TGTGCCAGCAGCACCACCCGCGCGGCAGGGGGACGCGAGCAGTACTTC. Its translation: CASSTTRAAGGREQYF.

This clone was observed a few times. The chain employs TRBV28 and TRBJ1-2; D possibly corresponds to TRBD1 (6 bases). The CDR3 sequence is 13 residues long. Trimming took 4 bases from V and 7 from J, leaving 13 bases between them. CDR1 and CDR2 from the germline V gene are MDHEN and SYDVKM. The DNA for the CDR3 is TGTGCCAGCAGTTCTACAGGGTTGGGTGGCTACACCTTC. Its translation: CASSSTGLGGYTF.

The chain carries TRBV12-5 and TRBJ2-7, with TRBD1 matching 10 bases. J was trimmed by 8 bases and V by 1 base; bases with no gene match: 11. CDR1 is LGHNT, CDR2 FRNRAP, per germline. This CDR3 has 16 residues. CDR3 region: CASGLATGTGVQKQYF. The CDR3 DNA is TGTGCTAGTGGTTTGGCAACCGGGACAGGGGTCCAAAAGCAGTACTTC.

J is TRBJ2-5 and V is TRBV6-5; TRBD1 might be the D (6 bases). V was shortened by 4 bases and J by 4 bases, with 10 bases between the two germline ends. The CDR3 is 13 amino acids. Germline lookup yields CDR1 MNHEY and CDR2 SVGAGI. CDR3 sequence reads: CASSWAGAETQYF. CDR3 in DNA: TGTGCCAGCAGTTGGGCAGGGGCAGAGACCCAGTACTTC.

The CDR3, as DNA: TGCGCCAGCAGCCCCCTCACTAGCGGGGGCACAGATACGCAGTATTTT. It specifies CASSPLTSGGTDTQYF. This chain joins TRBV5-1 and TRBJ2-3; 10 bases fit TRBD2. This CDR3 contains 16 residues. The germline gives CDR1 SGHRS, CDR2 YFSETQ. V was clipped by 4 bases and J by 1 base; unmatched bases: 6.

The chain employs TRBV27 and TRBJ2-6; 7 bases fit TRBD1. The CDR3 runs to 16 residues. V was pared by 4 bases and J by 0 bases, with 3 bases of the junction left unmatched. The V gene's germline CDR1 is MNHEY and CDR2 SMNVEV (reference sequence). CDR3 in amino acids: CASSWTGPSGANVLTF. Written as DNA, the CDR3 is TGTGCCAGCAGTTGGACAGGCCCCTCTGGGGCCAACGTCCTGACTTTC.

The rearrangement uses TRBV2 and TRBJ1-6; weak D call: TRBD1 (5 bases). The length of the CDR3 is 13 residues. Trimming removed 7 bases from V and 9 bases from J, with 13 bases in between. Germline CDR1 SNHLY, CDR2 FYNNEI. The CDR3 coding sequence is TGTGCCAGCAAGCTAGACAGTGTTTCACCCCTCCACTTT. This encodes CASKLDSVSPLHF. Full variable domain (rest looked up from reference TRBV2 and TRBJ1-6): EPEVTQTPSHQVTQMGQEVILRCVPISNHLYFYWYRQILGQKVEFLVSFYNNEISEKSEIFDDQFSVERPDGSNFTLKIRSTKLEDSAMYFCASKLDSVSPLHFGNGTRLTVT.

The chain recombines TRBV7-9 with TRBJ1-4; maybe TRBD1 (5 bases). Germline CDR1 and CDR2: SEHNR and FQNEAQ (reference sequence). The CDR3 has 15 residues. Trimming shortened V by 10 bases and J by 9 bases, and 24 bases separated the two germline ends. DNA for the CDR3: TGTGCCACCGAAATGACTGGGGCAGACCGGCAAAAACTGTTTTTT. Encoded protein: CATEMTGADRQKLFF.

The chain's CDR3 is CASSLLQGTTDTQYF. The CDR3 DNA sequence: TGTGCCAGCAGCCTCTTACAGGGGACAACAGATACGCAGTATTTT. J is TRBJ2-3 and V is TRBV4-2; TRBD1 matches at 7 bases. CDR1 and CDR2 from the germline V gene are LGHNA and YNFKEQ. The CDR3 contains 15 residues. V dropped 4 bases and J dropped 3; count of bases not matched to a gene: 7.

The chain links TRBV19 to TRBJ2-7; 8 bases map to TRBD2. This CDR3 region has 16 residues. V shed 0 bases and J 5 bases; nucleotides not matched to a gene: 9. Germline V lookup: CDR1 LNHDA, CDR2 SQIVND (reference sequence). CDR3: CASSIDLAAGADEQYF. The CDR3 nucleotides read TGTGCCAGTAGTATAGATCTTGCAGCGGGGGCCGACGAGCAGTACTTC.

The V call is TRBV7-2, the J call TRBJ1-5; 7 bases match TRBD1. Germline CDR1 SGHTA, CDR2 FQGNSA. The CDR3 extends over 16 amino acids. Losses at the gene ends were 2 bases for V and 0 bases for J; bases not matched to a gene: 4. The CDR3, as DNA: TGTGCCAGCAGCTTATCAGGGGGAATTAGCAATCAGCCCCAGCATTTT. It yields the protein CASSLSGGISNQPQHF. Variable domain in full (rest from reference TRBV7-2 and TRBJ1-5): GAGVSQSPSNKVTEKGKDVELRCDPISGHTALYWYRQSLGQGLEFLIYFQGNSAPDKSGLPSDRFSAERTGGSVSTLTIQRTQQEDSAVYLCASSLSGGISNQPQHFGDGTRLSIL.

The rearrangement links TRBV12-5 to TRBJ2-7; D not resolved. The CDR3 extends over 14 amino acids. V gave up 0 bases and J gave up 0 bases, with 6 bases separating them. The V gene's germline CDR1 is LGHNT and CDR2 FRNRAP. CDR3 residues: CASGLVASSYEQYF. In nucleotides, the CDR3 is TGTGCTAGTGGTTTGGTCGCCAGCTCCTACGAGCAGTACTTC.